This TCR beta chain was profiled in a study of CD8 T cells in ankylosing spondylitis. Study-level results: Seemingly characteristic of ankylosing spondylitis blood was a TCR beta motif consisting of about 8 highly homologous variants.

Quantitative 5'-RACE with molecular barcodes generated TCR beta libraries. TCRdb re-called the 5' RACE reads through MiXCR, storing one row per CDR3 protein. The sample has under 250,000 distinct CDR3 sequences, approximately 8.4% seen once; the top ten hold approximately 4.8%. This clonotype was counted many times. Its antigen is still unknown. The receptor was derived from a female donor with ankylosing spondylitis or in good health (not recorded which). Sequenced sample: blood, either unsorted or a sorted T cell fraction (not recorded which).

CDR3 loop: CASSPGALGSGTGELFF. DNA of the CDR3: TGCGCCAGCAGCCCGGGGGCCCTAGGATCAGGGACCGGGGAGCTGTTTTTT. The rearrangement joins TRBV5-1 to TRBJ2-2; tentatively, D is TRBD1 or TRBD2 (6 bases each). The CDR3 is made up of 17 amino acids. Trimming removed 4 bases from V and 5 bases from J, with 21 bases in between. The V gene's germline CDR1 is SGHRS and CDR2 YFSETQ.